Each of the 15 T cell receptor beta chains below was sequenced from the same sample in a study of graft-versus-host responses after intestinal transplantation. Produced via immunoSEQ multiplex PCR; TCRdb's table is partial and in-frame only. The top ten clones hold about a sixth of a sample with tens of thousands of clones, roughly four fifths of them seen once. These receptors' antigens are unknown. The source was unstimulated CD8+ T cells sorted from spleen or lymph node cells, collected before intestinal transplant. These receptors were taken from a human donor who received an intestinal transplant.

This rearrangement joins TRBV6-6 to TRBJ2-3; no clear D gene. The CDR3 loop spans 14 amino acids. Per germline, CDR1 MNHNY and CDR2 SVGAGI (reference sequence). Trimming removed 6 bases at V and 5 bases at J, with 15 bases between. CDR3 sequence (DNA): TGTGCCAGCAGGGCCGTCAGAAGGGTAGATACGCAGTATTTT. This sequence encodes CASRAVRRVDTQYF.

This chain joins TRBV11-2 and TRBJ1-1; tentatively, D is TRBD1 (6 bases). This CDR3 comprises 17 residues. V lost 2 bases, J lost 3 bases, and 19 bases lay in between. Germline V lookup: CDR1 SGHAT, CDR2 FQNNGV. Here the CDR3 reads CASSLTWRGAADTEAFF. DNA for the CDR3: TGTGCCAGCAGCTTAACGTGGAGGGGGGCTGCGGACACTGAAGCTTTCTTT.

For the CDR3, the DNA is TGTGCCAGCAGCTTAGGCGTCGGGGTTGAAGCTTTCTTT. Its translation is CASSLGVGVEAFF. The chain uses TRBV7-6 and TRBJ1-1; D is unresolved. The germline gives CDR1 SGHVS, CDR2 FNYEAQ. This CDR3 region has 13 residues. The V gene lost 1 base and the J gene lost 7 bases, with 10 bases spanning the gap.

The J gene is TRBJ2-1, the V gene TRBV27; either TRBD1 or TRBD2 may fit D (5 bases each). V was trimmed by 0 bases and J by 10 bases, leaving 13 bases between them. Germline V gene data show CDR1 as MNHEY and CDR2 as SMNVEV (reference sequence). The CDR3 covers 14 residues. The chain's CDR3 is CASSLSRGTAEQFF. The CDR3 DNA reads TGTGCCAGCAGTTTATCGCGAGGGACGGCAGAGCAGTTCTTC.

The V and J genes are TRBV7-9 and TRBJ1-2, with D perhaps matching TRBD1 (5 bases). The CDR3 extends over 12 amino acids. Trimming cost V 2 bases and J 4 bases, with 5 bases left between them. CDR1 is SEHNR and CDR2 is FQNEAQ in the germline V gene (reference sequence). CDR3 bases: TGTGCCAGCAGCTTACAGGGCTATGGCTACACCTTC. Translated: CASSLQGYGYTF.

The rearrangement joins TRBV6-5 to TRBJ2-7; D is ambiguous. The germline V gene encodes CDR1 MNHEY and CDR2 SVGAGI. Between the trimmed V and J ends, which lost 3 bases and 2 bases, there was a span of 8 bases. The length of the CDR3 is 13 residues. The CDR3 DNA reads TGTGCCAGCAGTTATCAGGCAGCCTACGAGCAGTACTTC. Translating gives CASSYQAAYEQYF.

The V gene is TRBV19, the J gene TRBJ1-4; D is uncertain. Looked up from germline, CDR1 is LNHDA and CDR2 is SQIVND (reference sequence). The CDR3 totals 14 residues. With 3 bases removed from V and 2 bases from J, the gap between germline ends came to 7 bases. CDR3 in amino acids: CASSIMGTNEKLFF. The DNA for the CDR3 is TGTGCCAGTAGTATCATGGGGACTAATGAAAAACTGTTTTTT.

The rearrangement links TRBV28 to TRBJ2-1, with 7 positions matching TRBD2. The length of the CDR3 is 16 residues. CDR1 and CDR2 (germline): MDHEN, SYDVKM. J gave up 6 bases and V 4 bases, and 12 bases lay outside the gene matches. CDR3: CASSYVGGLRGNEQFF. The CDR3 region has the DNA TGTGCCAGCAGTTACGTGGGGGGACTAAGGGGCAATGAGCAGTTCTTC.

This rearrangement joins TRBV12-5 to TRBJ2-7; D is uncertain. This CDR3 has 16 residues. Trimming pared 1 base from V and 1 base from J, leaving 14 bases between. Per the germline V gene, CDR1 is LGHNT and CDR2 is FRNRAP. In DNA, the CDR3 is TGTGCTAGTGGTTTGGAGGTGGGCCCCCTTTCCTACGAGCAGTACTTC. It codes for CASGLEVGPLSYEQYF.

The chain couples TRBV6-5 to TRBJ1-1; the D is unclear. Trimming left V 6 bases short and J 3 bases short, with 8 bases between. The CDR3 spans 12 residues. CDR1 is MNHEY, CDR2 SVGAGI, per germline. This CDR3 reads CASSIGDTEAFF. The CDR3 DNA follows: TGTGCCAGCAGCATAGGTGACACTGAAGCTTTCTTT.

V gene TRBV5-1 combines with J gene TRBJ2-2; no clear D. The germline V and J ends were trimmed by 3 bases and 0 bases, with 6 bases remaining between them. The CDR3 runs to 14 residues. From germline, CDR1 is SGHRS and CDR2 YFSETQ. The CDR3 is CASSSVPNTGELFF. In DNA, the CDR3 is TGCGCCAGCAGCTCGGTACCGAACACCGGGGAGCTGTTTTTT.

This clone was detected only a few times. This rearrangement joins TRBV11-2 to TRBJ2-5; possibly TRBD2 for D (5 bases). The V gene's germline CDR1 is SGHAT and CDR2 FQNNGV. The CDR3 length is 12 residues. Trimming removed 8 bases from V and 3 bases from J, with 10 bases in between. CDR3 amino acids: CASRGWEETQYF. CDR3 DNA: TGTGCCAGCCGCGGGTGGGAAGAGACCCAGTACTTC.

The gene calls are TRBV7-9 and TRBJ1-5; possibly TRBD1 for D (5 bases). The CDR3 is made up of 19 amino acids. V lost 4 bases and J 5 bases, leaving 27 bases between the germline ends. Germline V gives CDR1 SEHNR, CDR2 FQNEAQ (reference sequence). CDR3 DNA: TGTGCCAGCAGCTCCGGCCCGGGACCACGCCCGAAGAGCGATCAGCCCCAGCATTTT. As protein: CASSSGPGPRPKSDQPQHF.

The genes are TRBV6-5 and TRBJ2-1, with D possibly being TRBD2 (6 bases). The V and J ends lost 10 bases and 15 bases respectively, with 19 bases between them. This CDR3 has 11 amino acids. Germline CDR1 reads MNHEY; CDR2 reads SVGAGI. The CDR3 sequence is CATGDSPFLFF. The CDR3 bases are TGTGCCACCGGGGACTCCCCTTTTCTGTTCTTC.

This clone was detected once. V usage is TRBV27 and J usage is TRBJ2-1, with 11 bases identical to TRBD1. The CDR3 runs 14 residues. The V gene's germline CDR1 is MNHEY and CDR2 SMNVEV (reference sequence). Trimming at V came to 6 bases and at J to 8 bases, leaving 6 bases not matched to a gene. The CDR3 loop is CASRIWTGGHEQFF. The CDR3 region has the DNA TGTGCCAGCAGGATCTGGACAGGGGGCCATGAGCAGTTCTTC.